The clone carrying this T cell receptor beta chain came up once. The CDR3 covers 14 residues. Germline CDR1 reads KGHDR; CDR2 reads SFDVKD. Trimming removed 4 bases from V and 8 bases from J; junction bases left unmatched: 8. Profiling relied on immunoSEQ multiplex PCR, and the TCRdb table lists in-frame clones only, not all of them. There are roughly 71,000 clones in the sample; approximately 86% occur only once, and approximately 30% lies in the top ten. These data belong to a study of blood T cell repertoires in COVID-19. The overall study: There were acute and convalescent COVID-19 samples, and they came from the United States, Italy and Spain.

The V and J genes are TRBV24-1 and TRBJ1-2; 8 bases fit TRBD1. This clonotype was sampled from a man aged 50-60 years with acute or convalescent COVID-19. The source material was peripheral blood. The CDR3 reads CATSDPQGARGYTF. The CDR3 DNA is TGTGCCACCAGTGACCCCCAGGGGGCGCGGGGCTACACCTTC.